The 18 T cell receptor beta chains given below trace back to one sample, sequenced in a study of blood T cell repertoires in COVID-19 (dated by TCRdb to the early 2020s). To prepare the library, the immunoSEQ multiplex PCR assay was applied. As stored in TCRdb, this immuneACCESS dataset retains in-frame rearrangements with V and J assigned. A fraction of the clones does not appear; measured against another copy, unresolved V genes explain less than half of the discrepancy, and the remainder lacks a known reason. The sample table records 150,000 to 200,000 clones; roughly 80% of these occur just once. Over 7.5% of the sample goes to the ten largest clones. Material for sequencing was peripheral blood. All receptors come from a woman aged 70-85 years with acute or convalescent COVID-19.

This chain joins TRBV5-4 and TRBJ2-3; D is unresolved. This CDR3 region has 14 residues. V was trimmed by 0 bases and J by 6 bases, leaving 11 bases between them. Germline V gives CDR1 SGHNT, CDR2 YYREEE (reference sequence). CDR3 sequence: CASSLESRVDTQYF. The CDR3 coding sequence is TGTGCCAGCAGCTTGGAGTCACGGGTGGATACGCAGTATTTT. The full variable domain, completed using reference TRBV5-4 and TRBJ2-3, is ETGVTQSPTHLIKTRGQQVTLRCSSQSGHNTVSWYQQALGQGPQFIFQYYREEENGRGNFPPRFSGLQFPNYSSELNVNALELDDSALYLCASSLESRVDTQYFGPGTRLTVL.

V and J are TRBV6-2 or TRBV6-3 and TRBJ2-1; TRBD2 aligns across 7 bases. V was pared by 2 bases and J by 4 bases, with 2 bases of the junction left unmatched. This CDR3 contains 14 residues. Germline V CDR1 and CDR2: MNHEY, SVGEGT. CDR3 in DNA: TGTGCCAGCAGTTACCGGGGGGTATACAATGAGCAGTTCTTC. Encoded protein: CASSYRGVYNEQFF.

The genes are TRBV11-2 and TRBJ2-5, with D tentatively TRBD2 (6 bases). This CDR3 has 13 residues. V was trimmed by 5 bases and J by 5 bases, leaving 12 bases between them. Germline CDR1 and CDR2: SGHAT and FQNNGV. CDR3 sequence (DNA): TGTGCCAGCAGCCCTATCCGGGGGGAGACCCAGTACTTC. Encoded protein: CASSPIRGETQYF.

The V gene is TRBV11-2, the J gene TRBJ2-7; D is unresolved. Trimming took off 0 bases at V and 5 bases at J, with 8 bases between the two ends. The CDR3 spans 13 residues. Germline CDR1 SGHAT, CDR2 FQNNGV. The CDR3 DNA follows: TGTGCCAGCAGCTTAGATTATTTAGACGAGCAGTACTTC. Translated, it gives CASSLDYLDEQYF.

This sequence joins TRBV6-2 or TRBV6-3 and TRBJ1-6, with 7 bases lining up with TRBD1. The CDR3 contains 16 residues. After removal of 6 bases from V and 10 bases from J, the junction contained 15 bases not matched to a gene. Germline V gives CDR1 MNHEY, CDR2 SVGEGT. The CDR3 sequence is CASRPTRQGVRSPLHF. Written as DNA, the CDR3 is TGTGCCAGCAGACCTACCCGACAGGGAGTAAGATCACCCCTCCACTTT.

This clone was recorded only once. The DNA for the CDR3 is TGTGCCAGTAGTATAGATTTGGCCGTCAATACCTACGAGCAGTACTTC. Translated, it gives CASSIDLAVNTYEQYF. The rearrangement links TRBV19 to TRBJ2-7; D not certain. This CDR3 region has 16 residues. V dropped 0 bases and J dropped 2 bases, with 14 bases sitting between them. Looked up from germline, CDR1 is LNHDA and CDR2 is SQIVND (reference sequence).

This chain uses TRBV11-2 with TRBJ1-2, with D possibly TRBD1 on 5 matching bases. In germline, CDR1 is SGHAT, CDR2 FQNNGV. V was pared by 5 bases and J by 5 bases, with 15 bases between. The CDR3 has 14 residues. The CDR3 sequence is CASSPVGAGYGYTF. CDR3 DNA: TGTGCCAGCAGCCCGGTCGGGGCGGGATATGGCTACACCTTC.

The rearrangement joins TRBV28 to TRBJ1-1; TRBD1 aligns across 8 bases. The CDR3 consists of 13 residues. CDR1 and CDR2 from the germline V gene are MDHEN and SYDVKM. V lost 3 bases to trimming and J lost 5 bases; unmatched junction nucleotides: 2. The CDR3 protein is CASSFRQGTEAFF. The CDR3 nucleotides are TGTGCCAGCAGTTTCCGACAGGGGACTGAAGCTTTCTTT.

This rearrangement joins TRBV6-2 or TRBV6-3 to TRBJ1-2; 7 bases are a match to TRBD1. The length of the CDR3 is 12 residues. With V trimmed by 5 bases and J by 6 bases, 3 bases remained unmatched. The germline CDR1 and CDR2 sequences are MNHEY and SVGEGT. CDR3 region: CASSRQGDGYTF. The DNA of the CDR3 is TGTGCCAGCAGTCGACAGGGAGATGGCTACACCTTC.

The gene calls are TRBV11-2 and TRBJ2-3, with 7 bases aligning to TRBD1. CDR3 length equals 15 residues. Per germline, CDR1 SGHAT and CDR2 FQNNGV. Trimming cost V 1 base and J 6 bases; bases outside gene matches: 7. CDR3 bases: TGTGCCAGCAGCTTAGCAGGGGGTGGTATCGATACGCAGTATTTT. This gives the protein CASSLAGGGIDTQYF.

The genes are TRBV28 and TRBJ1-1; D perhaps matches TRBD1 (5 bases). The CDR3 covers 14 residues. Looked up from germline, CDR1 is MDHEN and CDR2 is SYDVKM. V dropped 0 bases and J dropped 1 base, with 6 bases sitting between them. CDR3 residues: CASSLWGPNTEAFF. The CDR3 nucleotides are TGTGCCAGCAGTTTATGGGGGCCGAACACTGAAGCTTTCTTT.

The rearrangement joins TRBV9 to TRBJ2-3; TRBD2 matches 7 bases. Germline assignment: CDR1 SGDLS and CDR2 YYNGEE. The CDR3 has 16 amino acids. The ends lost 7 bases at V and 2 bases at J; junction bases unmatched: 13. CDR3 nucleotide sequence: TGTGCCAGCGGAAAAGCGGGACTCTTAAACACAGATACGCAGTATTTT. Protein product: CASGKAGLLNTDTQYF.

This clone was seen only once. V is TRBV28 and J is TRBJ1-1; perhaps TRBD1 as D (5 bases). CDR1 MDHEN and CDR2 SYDVKM come from the germline V gene. The CDR3 has 16 residues. Trimming shortened V by 4 bases and J by 8 bases, and 23 bases separated the two germline ends. The CDR3: CASSSPLGTDRPEAFF. As DNA, the CDR3 is TGTGCCAGCAGTTCCCCCTTGGGGACTGACCGTCCGGAAGCTTTCTTT.

This chain uses TRBV15 with TRBJ2-3, with D possibly TRBD2 on 6 matching bases. With 3 bases removed from V and 2 bases from J, the gap between germline ends came to 12 bases. Germline assignment: CDR1 LNHNV and CDR2 YYDKDF (reference sequence). The CDR3 spans 15 residues. The CDR3 nucleotides read TGTGCCACCAGCAGGACCATAGCGGACACAGATACGCAGTATTTT. It is translated as CATSRTIADTDTQYF.

The DNA of the CDR3 is TGTGCCAGCAGCGTAGGACTCAATGAGCAGTTCTTC. The encoded protein is CASSVGLNEQFF. The chain has TRBV9 and TRBJ2-1; D is ambiguous. CDR1 is SGDLS and CDR2 is YYNGEE in the germline V gene. Trimming left V 0 bases short and J 6 bases short, with 4 bases between. The CDR3 contains 12 residues.

V and J are TRBV3-1 (or the pseudogene TRBV3-2) and TRBJ2-3; TRBD1 matches at 9 bases. CDR1 LGHDT and CDR2 YNNKEL come from the germline V gene (reference sequence). The trim removed 0 bases at V and 4 bases at J, leaving 5 bases unmatched. This CDR3 is 16 amino acids long. CDR3 nucleotides: TGTGCCAGCAGCCAAGAGGGGACAGGGCTAGCAGATACGCAGTATTTT. Its protein is CASSQEGTGLADTQYF.

This chain uses TRBV6-2 or TRBV6-3 with TRBJ2-1, with TRBD1 matching 7 bases. The J segment lost 0 bases and the V segment lost 5 bases, leaving 10 bases of the junction unmatched. Per germline, CDR1 MNHEY and CDR2 SVGEGT. This CDR3 region has 17 residues. The CDR3 sequence is CASSKPIQGSSYNEQFF. The CDR3 DNA reads TGTGCCAGCAGTAAGCCGATACAGGGGAGCTCCTACAATGAGCAGTTCTTC.

The chain joins TRBV5-1 to TRBJ2-2, with 9 positions matching TRBD2. V lost 0 bases and J lost 2; bases outside the gene matches: 2. This CDR3 has 16 residues. The V gene's germline CDR1 is SGHRS and CDR2 YFSETQ. CDR3 amino acids: CASSLEAGGNTGELFF. CDR3 sequence (DNA): TGCGCCAGCAGCTTGGAAGCGGGGGGTAACACCGGGGAGCTGTTTTTT.